This entry lists 30 T cell receptor beta chains sequenced from one sample in a study of massively parallel sequencing of T cell beta chains. In TCRdb, the 5' RACE reads were re-called with MiXCR into one record per CDR3 protein. The repertoire includes under 4,500 distinct CDR3 sequences, about 38% of them detected once, and about 3% sits in the top ten. Material: commercial RNA from peripheral blood pooled from many donors. The source of these receptors is a pool of human donors in good health; the sample was commercial RNA pooled from many donors.

The count of this clonotype is one. In DNA form, the CDR3 reads TGTGCCAGCAGCTTAGGAGGGGGGACTAGGAGGGGGCAGTTCTTC. Its translation is CASSLGGGTRRGQFF. V and J are TRBV13 and TRBJ2-1; 8 bases are a match to TRBD2. Germline trimming cut 0 bases from V and 12 bases from J; bases unmatched to any gene: 10. This CDR3 comprises 15 residues. Germline V gene lookup returns CDR1 PRHDT and CDR2 FYEKMQ (reference sequence).

The genes are TRBV5-1 and TRBJ2-1, with TRBD2 matching 9 bases. The CDR3 spans 15 residues. The J segment lost 10 bases and the V segment lost 0 bases, leaving 8 bases of the junction unmatched. Germline-derived CDR1 and CDR2 are SGHRS and YFSETQ. The DNA for the CDR3 is TGCGCCAGCAGCTTGGCCATGGTAGCGGGAGACGAGCAGTTCTTC. This encodes CASSLAMVAGDEQFF.

The chain is built from TRBV4-2 and TRBJ2-3; D ambiguous. Germline loops: CDR1 LGHNA, CDR2 YNFKEQ. With 1 base removed from V and 4 bases from J, the gap between germline ends came to 12 bases. This CDR3 contains 15 residues. CDR3 amino acids: CASSQVGPTADTQYF. In DNA form, the CDR3 reads TGTGCCAGCAGCCAAGTTGGTCCTACGGCAGATACGCAGTATTTT.

This clonotype was counted between two and nine times. V is TRBV28 and J is TRBJ2-5, with no clear D. Germline CDR1 is MDHEN and CDR2 is SYDVKM. Trimming shortened V by 3 bases and J by 5 bases, and 7 bases separated the two germline ends. The CDR3 is 12 residues long. CDR3 protein: CASSFGSETQYF. In DNA form, the CDR3 reads TGTGCCAGCAGTTTTGGTTCGGAGACCCAGTACTTC. Full variable domain (rest looked up from reference TRBV28 and TRBJ2-5): DVKVTQSSRYLVKRTGEKVFLECVQDMDHENMFWYRQDPGLGLRLIYFSYDVKMKEKGDIPEGYSVSREKKERFSLILESASTNQTSMYLCASSFGSETQYFGPGTRLLVL.

V gene TRBV5-4 combines with J gene TRBJ1-2; D remains ambiguous. The CDR3 has 14 amino acids. The germline V and J ends were trimmed by 0 bases and 8 bases, with 14 bases remaining between them. Germline V gene data show CDR1 as SGHNT and CDR2 as YYREEE (reference sequence). CDR3 amino acids: CASSLGWVGGGYTF. The CDR3 coding sequence is TGTGCCAGCAGCTTGGGTTGGGTGGGTGGCGGCTACACCTTC.

This clonotype was recorded a few times. The rearrangement joins TRBV6-2 or TRBV6-3 to TRBJ2-1; unclear D gene. Looked up from germline, CDR1 is MNHEY and CDR2 is SVGEGT. Trimming took 4 bases from V and 7 from J, leaving 14 bases between them. The CDR3 contains 14 residues. The CDR3 spells CASSWVSLGNEQFF. CDR3 DNA sequence: TGTGCCAGCAGTTGGGTTAGCCTGGGGAATGAGCAGTTCTTC.

The rearrangement uses TRBV7-2 and TRBJ2-7; D remains ambiguous. Germline CDR1 SGHTA, CDR2 FQGNSA. There are 14 residues in the CDR3. Between the trimmed V and J ends, which lost 6 bases and 0 bases, there was a span of 12 bases. The CDR3 bases are TGTGCCAGCAGAAAGACGGAGAGCTCCTACGAGCAGTACTTC. Its translation: CASRKTESSYEQYF.

This clonotype turned up a few times. This chain links TRBV20-1 with TRBJ2-7; the match to TRBD2 covers 7 bases. This CDR3 is 14 amino acids long. The ends lost 0 bases at V and 4 bases at J; junction bases unmatched: 6. Per the germline V gene, CDR1 is DFQATT and CDR2 is SNEGSKA (reference sequence). CDR3 nucleotide sequence: TGCAGTGCTAGAGACAGCGGGGCGAGATACGAGCAGTACTTC. Protein sequence: CSARDSGARYEQYF.

A few counts support this clonotype. The chain links TRBV29-1 to TRBJ1-1; a weak D match, TRBD1 (5 bases). CDR1 SQVTM and CDR2 ANQGSEA come from the germline V gene. Trimming pared 4 bases from V and 2 bases from J, leaving 11 bases between. This CDR3 is 13 amino acids long. This CDR3 reads CSVVSQGNTEAFF. In DNA form, the CDR3 reads TGCAGCGTTGTAAGCCAGGGCAACACTGAAGCTTTCTTT. Full variable domain (rest looked up from reference TRBV29-1 and TRBJ1-1): SAVISQKPSRDICQRGTSLTIQCQVDSQVTMMFWYRQQPGQSLTLIATANQGSEATYESGFVIDKFPISRPNLTFSTLTVSNMSPEDSSIYLCSVVSQGNTEAFFGQGTRLTVV.

Relative to its sample, this clonotype is medium-sized. The V and J genes are TRBV29-1 and TRBJ2-7; tentative D call: TRBD2 (5 bases). This CDR3 is built from 11 residues. Germline lookup yields CDR1 SQVTM and CDR2 ANQGSEA. With 2 bases removed from V and 3 bases from J, the gap between germline ends came to 5 bases. CDR3 DNA sequence: TGCAGCGTTGAACGGGACTACGAGCAGTACTTC. This translates into CSVERDYEQYF.

The chain joins TRBV20-1 to TRBJ2-7, with TRBD2 matching over 13 bases. Losses at the gene ends were 3 bases for V and 3 bases for J; bases not matched to a gene: 2. Germline lookup yields CDR1 DFQATT and CDR2 SNEGSKA (reference sequence). The CDR3 covers 14 residues. This CDR3 is CSARGLAGLYEQYF. The CDR3 nucleotides read TGCAGTGCTAGGGGACTAGCGGGACTCTACGAGCAGTACTTC.

The chain is built from TRBV20-1 and TRBJ2-5; TRBD1 matches 8 bases. This CDR3 has 14 residues. Germline trimming cut 2 bases from V and 4 bases from J; bases unmatched to any gene: 6. Per the germline V gene, CDR1 is DFQATT and CDR2 is SNEGSKA (reference sequence). CDR3 region: CSARSGQGTETQYF. The CDR3 nucleotides read TGCAGTGCTAGATCAGGACAGGGAACAGAGACCCAGTACTTC.

CDR3 residues: CASSLNGGQQETQYF. CDR3 DNA: TGTGCCAGCAGCTTAAACGGGGGTCAGCAAGAGACCCAGTACTTC. V gene TRBV7-3 combines with J gene TRBJ2-5, with D maybe TRBD2 (6 bases). The germline V and J ends were trimmed by 1 base and 2 bases, with 11 bases remaining between them. Germline V lookup: CDR1 SGHTA, CDR2 FQGTGA. CDR3 length: 15 amino acids.

This clonotype was picked up a small number of times. The chain carries TRBV5-1 and TRBJ2-7, with 10 bases identical to TRBD2. Germline V gene sequence: CDR1 SGHRS, CDR2 YFSETQ. The trim removed 2 bases at V and 1 base at J, leaving 3 bases unmatched. The CDR3 consists of 15 residues. The CDR3: CASSFRTSGSYEQYF. The CDR3 DNA reads TGCGCCAGCAGCTTCCGGACTAGCGGATCCTACGAGCAGTACTTC.

CDR3 nucleotides: TGTGCCAGCAGGACTGGGGGCCCTGAGGGTTCACCCCTCCACTTT. Translation: CASRTGGPEGSPLHF. The chain couples TRBV6-4 to TRBJ1-6; a possible D gene is TRBD1 (6 bases). Germline values: CDR1 MRHNA, CDR2 SNTAGT. The CDR3 runs to 15 residues. V lost 6 bases and J lost 9, with 18 bases in between.

This rearrangement joins TRBV11-1 to TRBJ2-5; 7 nucleotides align to TRBD1. The V gene's germline CDR1 is SGHAT and CDR2 FQDESV (reference sequence). The CDR3 sequence is 13 residues long. With 4 bases clipped from V and 4 bases from J, the junction kept 3 bases outside the gene matches. The CDR3 bases are TGTGCCAGCAGCTCTAGGGGGCCAGAGACCCAGTACTTC. It encodes CASSSRGPETQYF.

This clonotype was found a few times. CDR3 sequence (DNA): TGTGCCAGCAGCTTGGGTACTGCTAACTATGGCTACACCTTC. Encoded protein: CASSLGTANYGYTF. The chain joins TRBV5-4 to TRBJ1-2; D is ambiguous. V was shortened by 0 bases and J by 0 bases, with 6 bases between the two germline ends. Germline values: CDR1 SGHNT, CDR2 YYREEE (reference sequence). The CDR3 loop spans 14 amino acids.

This clonotype was seen only a few times. V gene TRBV7-1 combines with J gene TRBJ2-4; perhaps TRBD1 as D (6 bases). TRBV7-1 is classed as an ORF, of uncertain function. This CDR3 comprises 13 residues. V was cut by 8 bases and J by 5 bases, with 13 bases left in between. CDR3 nucleotides: TGTGCCAGCGGAACAGGGCTGGAAAACATTCAGTACTTC. Its protein product is CASGTGLENIQYF.

J is TRBJ2-3 and V is TRBV29-1, with D maybe TRBD2 (5 bases). CDR3 length: 12 amino acids. CDR1 SQVTM and CDR2 ANQGSEA come from the germline V gene. V lost 5 bases and J 2 bases, leaving 8 bases between the germline ends. The CDR3 nucleotides read TGCAGCGTTCACGGGGACACAGATACGCAGTATTTT. Residues: CSVHGDTDTQYF.

The chain's CDR3 is CSAPHSSGNTIYF. CDR3 in DNA: TGCAGTGCTCCCCATAGCTCTGGAAACACCATATATTTT. The rearrangement uses TRBV20-1 and TRBJ1-3; D unclear. With 5 bases removed from V and 0 bases from J, the gap between germline ends came to 8 bases. The CDR3 has 13 residues. Per the germline V gene, CDR1 is DFQATT and CDR2 is SNEGSKA (reference sequence).

A single count supports this clonotype. V is TRBV7-6 and J is TRBJ2-3; D remains ambiguous. Trimming took off 0 bases at V and 4 bases at J, with 5 bases between the two ends. The germline gives CDR1 SGHVS, CDR2 FNYEAQ. CDR3 size: 13 residues. CDR3 sequence (DNA): TGTGCCAGCAGCTTAGCGGACGCAGATACGCAGTATTTT. Its translation is CASSLADADTQYF.

This clonotype has just a few counts. The rearrangement links TRBV20-1 to TRBJ2-7; D is uncertain. This CDR3 region has 13 residues. Trimming shortened V by 3 bases and J by 2 bases, and 11 bases separated the two germline ends. Germline V gene data show CDR1 as DFQATT and CDR2 as SNEGSKA (reference sequence). The CDR3 region is CSASVSTAYEQYF. The DNA for the CDR3 is TGCAGTGCTAGTGTGAGTACGGCCTACGAGCAGTACTTC.

This clonotype came up a few times. V usage is TRBV5-1 and J usage is TRBJ2-2; the D is unclear. This CDR3 comprises 14 residues. CDR1 and CDR2 from the germline V gene are SGHRS and YFSETQ. Trimming stripped 1 base from V and 1 base from J, with 5 bases between. The CDR3 protein is CASSLTGNTGELFF. CDR3 DNA: TGCGCCAGCAGCTTGACGGGGAACACCGGGGAGCTGTTTTTT.

The rearrangement uses TRBV20-1 and TRBJ2-1, with D hard to call. The germline CDR1 and CDR2 sequences are DFQATT and SNEGSKA (reference sequence). Trimming stripped 3 bases from V and 6 bases from J, with 15 bases between. The CDR3 runs to 14 residues. CDR3 nucleotide sequence: TGCAGTGCTAGTCCGGAACGGGCGTTCAATGAGCAGTTCTTC. It is translated as CSASPERAFNEQFF.

The chain recombines TRBV23-1 with TRBJ2-1, with D possibly matching TRBD2 (5 bases). TRBV23-1 is classed as an ORF, of uncertain function. Trimming took off 8 bases at V and 3 bases at J, with 5 bases between the two ends. The CDR3 totals 11 residues. The CDR3 DNA follows: TGCGCCAGCGGGAGCTACAATGAGCAGTTCTTC. It specifies CASGSYNEQFF.

The chain has TRBV10-3 and TRBJ2-5; 7 nucleotides agree with TRBD2. Trimming cost V 8 bases and J 2 bases; bases outside gene matches: 8. This CDR3 is built from 14 residues. Germline V gene sequence: CDR1 ENHRY, CDR2 SYGVKD. Here the CDR3 DNA reads TGTGCCATCGGGCCAGCGGGATATCAAGAGACCCAGTACTTC. It yields the protein CAIGPAGYQETQYF.

This clonotype has a handful of counts. The rearrangement uses TRBV4-2 and TRBJ2-1, with unresolved D. This CDR3 comprises 11 residues. CDR1 and CDR2 from the germline V gene are LGHNA and YNFKEQ. V gave up 4 bases and J gave up 6 bases, with 4 bases separating them. The CDR3 loop is CASSPRNEQFF. As DNA, the CDR3 is TGTGCCAGCAGCCCTCGCAATGAGCAGTTCTTC.

The V gene is TRBV11-2, the J gene TRBJ1-2; D is perhaps TRBD1 (5 bases). The CDR3 spans 13 residues. Trimming cost V 5 bases and J 1 base, with 8 bases left between them. Germline V lookup: CDR1 SGHAT, CDR2 FQNNGV. The CDR3 DNA reads TGTGCCAGCAGCCCGGACATTAACTATGGCTACACCTTC. Protein sequence: CASSPDINYGYTF.

This clonotype is termed medium-sized. V gene TRBV28 combines with J gene TRBJ2-2; D is undetermined. The CDR3 totals 12 residues. Per the germline V gene, CDR1 is MDHEN and CDR2 is SYDVKM. V was cut by 5 bases and J by 7 bases, with 8 bases left in between. CDR3 sequence (DNA): TGTGCCAGCAGTGAACTGGGCGGGGAGCTGTTTTTT. Residues: CASSELGGELFF.

The V gene is TRBV4-1, the J gene TRBJ2-2; D is unclear. The V end was cut by 0 bases, the J end by 6 bases, with 2 bases between. The CDR3 contains 12 residues. Germline-derived CDR1 and CDR2 are MGHRA and YSYEKL. CDR3 residues: CASSQDAGELFF. In DNA form, the CDR3 reads TGCGCCAGCAGCCAAGATGCCGGGGAGCTGTTTTTT.